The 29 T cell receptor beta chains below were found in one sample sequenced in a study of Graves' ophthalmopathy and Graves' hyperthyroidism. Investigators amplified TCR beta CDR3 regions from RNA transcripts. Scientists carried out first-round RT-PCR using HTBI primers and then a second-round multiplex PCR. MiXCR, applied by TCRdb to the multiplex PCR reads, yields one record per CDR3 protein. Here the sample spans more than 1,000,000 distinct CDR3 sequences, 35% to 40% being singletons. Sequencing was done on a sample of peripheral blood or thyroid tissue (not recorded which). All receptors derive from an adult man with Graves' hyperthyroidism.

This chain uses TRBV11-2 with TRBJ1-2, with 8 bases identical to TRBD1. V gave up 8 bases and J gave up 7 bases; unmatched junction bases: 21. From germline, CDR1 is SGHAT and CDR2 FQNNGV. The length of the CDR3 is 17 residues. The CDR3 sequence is CASGPSAGGLETSGYTF. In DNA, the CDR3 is TGTGCCAGCGGCCCGTCGGCAGGGGGCTTAGAGACGAGTGGCTACACCTTC.

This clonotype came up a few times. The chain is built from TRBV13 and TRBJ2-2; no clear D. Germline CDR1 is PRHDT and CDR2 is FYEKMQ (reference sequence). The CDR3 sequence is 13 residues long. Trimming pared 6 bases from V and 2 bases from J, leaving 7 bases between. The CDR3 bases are TGTGCCAGCAGTATGTCCAACACCGGGGAGCTGTTTTTT. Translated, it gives CASSMSNTGELFF.

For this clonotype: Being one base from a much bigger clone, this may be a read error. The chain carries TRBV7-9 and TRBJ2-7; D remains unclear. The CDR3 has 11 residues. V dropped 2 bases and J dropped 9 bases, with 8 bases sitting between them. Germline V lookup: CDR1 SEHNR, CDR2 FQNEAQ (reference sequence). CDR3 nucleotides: TGTGCCAGCAGCTTAACCGCCGGGCAGTACTTC. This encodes CASSLTAGQYF.

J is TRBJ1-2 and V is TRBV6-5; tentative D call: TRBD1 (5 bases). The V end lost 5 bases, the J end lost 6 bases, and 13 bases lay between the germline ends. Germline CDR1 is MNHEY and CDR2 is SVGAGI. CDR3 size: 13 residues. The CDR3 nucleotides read TGTGCCAGCAGTGACAGTAACATCGATGGCTACACCTTC. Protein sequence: CASSDSNIDGYTF.

The CDR3: CATSRARLGRETQYF. The CDR3 nucleotides read TGTGCCACCAGCAGAGCCCGACTGGGGCGGGAGACCCAGTACTTC. The chain joins TRBV15 to TRBJ2-5; D might be TRBD1 (5 bases). Trimming took 1 base from V and 5 from J, leaving 14 bases between them. There are 15 residues in the CDR3. Germline V CDR1 and CDR2: LNHNV, YYDKDF (reference sequence). The entire variable domain, with the rest obtained from reference TRBV15 and TRBJ2-5, is as follows: DAMVIQNPRYQVTQFGKPVTLSCSQTLNHNVMYWYQQKSSQAPKLLFHYYDKDFNNEADTPDNFQSRRPNTSFCFLDIRSPGLGDTAMYLCATSRARLGRETQYFGPGTRLLVL.

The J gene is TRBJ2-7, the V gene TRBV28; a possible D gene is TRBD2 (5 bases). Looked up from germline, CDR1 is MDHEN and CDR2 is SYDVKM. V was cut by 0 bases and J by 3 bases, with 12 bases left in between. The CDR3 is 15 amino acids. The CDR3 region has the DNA TGTGCCAGCAGTTTATGGTCCGGGATCTACTACGAGCAGTACTTC. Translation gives CASSLWSGIYYEQYF.

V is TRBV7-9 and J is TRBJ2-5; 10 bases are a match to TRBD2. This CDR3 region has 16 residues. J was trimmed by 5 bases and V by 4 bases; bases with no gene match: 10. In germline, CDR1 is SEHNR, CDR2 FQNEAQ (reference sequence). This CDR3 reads CASSYQSSGSEETQYF. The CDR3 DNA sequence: TGTGCCAGCAGCTACCAATCTAGCGGGAGTGAGGAGACCCAGTACTTC.

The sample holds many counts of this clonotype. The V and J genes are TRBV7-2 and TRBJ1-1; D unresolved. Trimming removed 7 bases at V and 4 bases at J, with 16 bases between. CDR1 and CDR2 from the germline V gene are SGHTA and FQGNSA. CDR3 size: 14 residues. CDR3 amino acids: CASNPQAGGTEAFF. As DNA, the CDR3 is TGTGCCAGCAACCCTCAGGCCGGTGGCACTGAAGCTTTCTTT.

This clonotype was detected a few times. The CDR3 spells CAISESQGQPQHF. The CDR3 DNA reads TGTGCCATCAGTGAATCACAGGGACAGCCCCAGCATTTT. This chain uses TRBV10-3 with TRBJ1-5; D might be TRBD1 (6 bases). The CDR3 totals 13 residues. With 3 bases removed from V and 7 bases from J, the gap between germline ends came to 10 bases. Looked up from germline, CDR1 is ENHRY and CDR2 is SYGVKD.

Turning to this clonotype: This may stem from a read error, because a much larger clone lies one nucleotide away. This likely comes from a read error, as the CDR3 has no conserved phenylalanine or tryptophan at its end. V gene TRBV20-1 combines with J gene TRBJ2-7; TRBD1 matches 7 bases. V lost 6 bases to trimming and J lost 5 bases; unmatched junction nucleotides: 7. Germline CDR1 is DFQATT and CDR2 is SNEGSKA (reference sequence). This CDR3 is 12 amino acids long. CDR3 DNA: TGCAGTGCGAACGGACAGGCCCACGAGCAGTACCTC. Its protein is CSANGQAHEQYL.

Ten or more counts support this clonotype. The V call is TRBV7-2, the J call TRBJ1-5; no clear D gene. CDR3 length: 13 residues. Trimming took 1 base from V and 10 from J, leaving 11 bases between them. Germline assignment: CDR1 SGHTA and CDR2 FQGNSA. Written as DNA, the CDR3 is TGTGCCAGCAGCTTAGACGAGTTCGATCCCCAGCATTTT. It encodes CASSLDEFDPQHF.

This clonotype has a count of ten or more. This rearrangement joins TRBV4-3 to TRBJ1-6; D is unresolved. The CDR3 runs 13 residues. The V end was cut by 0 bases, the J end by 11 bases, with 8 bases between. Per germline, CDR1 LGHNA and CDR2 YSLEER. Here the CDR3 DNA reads TGCGCCAGCAGCCAAGAAAGTACGCCACCCCTCCACTTT. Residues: CASSQESTPPLHF.

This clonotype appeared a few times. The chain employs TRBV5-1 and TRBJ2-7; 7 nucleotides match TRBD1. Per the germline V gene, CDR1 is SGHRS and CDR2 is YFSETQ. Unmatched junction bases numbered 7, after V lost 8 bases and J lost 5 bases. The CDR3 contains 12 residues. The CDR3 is CASTGEANEQYF. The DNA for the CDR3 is TGCGCCAGTACAGGGGAAGCTAACGAGCAGTACTTC.

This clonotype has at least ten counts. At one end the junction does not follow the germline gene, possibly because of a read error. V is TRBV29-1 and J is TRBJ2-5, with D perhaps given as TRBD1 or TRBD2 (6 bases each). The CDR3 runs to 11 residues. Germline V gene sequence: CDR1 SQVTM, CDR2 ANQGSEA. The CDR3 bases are TGCAGCGTTGGAGAGGTCGGGGGCCAATCCTTC. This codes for CSVGEVGGQSF.

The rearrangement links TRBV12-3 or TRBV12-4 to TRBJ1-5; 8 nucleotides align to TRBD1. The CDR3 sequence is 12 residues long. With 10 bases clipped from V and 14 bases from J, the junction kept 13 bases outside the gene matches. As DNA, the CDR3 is TGTGCCACCAATAGACAGGGGTCCTACGAGCATTTT. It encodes CATNRQGSYEHF.

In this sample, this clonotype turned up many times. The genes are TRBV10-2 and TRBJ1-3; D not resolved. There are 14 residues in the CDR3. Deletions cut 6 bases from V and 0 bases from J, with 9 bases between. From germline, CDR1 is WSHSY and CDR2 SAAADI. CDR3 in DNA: TGCGCCAGCAGGACGAGGGTCTCTGGAAACACCATATATTTT. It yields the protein CASRTRVSGNTIYF.

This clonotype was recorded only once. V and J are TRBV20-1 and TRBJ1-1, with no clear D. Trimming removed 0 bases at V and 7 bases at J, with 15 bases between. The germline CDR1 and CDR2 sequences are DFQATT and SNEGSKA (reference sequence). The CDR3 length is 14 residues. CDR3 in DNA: TGCAGTGCTAGAGACTCGGATGAGACCGATGAAGCTTTCTTT. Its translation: CSARDSDETDEAFF.

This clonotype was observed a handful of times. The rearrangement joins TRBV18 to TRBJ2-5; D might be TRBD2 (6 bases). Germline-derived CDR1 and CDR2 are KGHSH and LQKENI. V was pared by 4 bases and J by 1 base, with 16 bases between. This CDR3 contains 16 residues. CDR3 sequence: CASSRSSSALQETQYF. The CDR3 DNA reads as TGTGCCAGCTCACGCTCGTCTAGCGCCCTCCAAGAGACCCAGTACTTC.

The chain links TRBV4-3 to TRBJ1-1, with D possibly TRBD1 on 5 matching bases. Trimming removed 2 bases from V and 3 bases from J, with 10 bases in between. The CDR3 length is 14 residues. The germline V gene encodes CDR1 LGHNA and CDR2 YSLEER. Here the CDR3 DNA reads TGCGCCAGCAGCCAAACAGACAGCTACACTGAAGCTTTCTTT. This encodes CASSQTDSYTEAFF.

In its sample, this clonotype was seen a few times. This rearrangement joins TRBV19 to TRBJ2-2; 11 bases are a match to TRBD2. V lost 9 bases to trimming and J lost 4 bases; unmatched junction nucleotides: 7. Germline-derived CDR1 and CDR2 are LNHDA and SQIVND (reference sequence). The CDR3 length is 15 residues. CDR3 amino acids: CARPTSGSVTGELFF. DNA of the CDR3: TGTGCCAGACCTACTAGCGGGAGTGTCACCGGGGAGCTGTTTTTT.

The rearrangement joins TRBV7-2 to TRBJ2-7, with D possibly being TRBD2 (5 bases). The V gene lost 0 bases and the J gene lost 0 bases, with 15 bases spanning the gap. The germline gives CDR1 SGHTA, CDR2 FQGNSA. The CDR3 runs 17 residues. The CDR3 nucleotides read TGTGCCAGCAGCTTAGCTGGTTGGTCTGGGAGCTCCTACGAGCAGTACTTC. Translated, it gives CASSLAGWSGSSYEQYF.

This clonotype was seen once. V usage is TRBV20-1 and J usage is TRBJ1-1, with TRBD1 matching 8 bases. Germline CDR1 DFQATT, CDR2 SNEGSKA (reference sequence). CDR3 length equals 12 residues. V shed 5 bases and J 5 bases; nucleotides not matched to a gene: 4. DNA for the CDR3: TGCAGTGCTGCGGACAGGGTGACTGAAGCTTTCTTT. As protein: CSAADRVTEAFF.

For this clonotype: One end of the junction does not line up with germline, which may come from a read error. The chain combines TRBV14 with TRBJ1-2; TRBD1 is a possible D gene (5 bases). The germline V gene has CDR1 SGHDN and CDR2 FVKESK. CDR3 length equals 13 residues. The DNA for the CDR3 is TGTGCCAGCAGCCAAGCGGGGCCGGGAGTCTACATCTTC. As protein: CASSQAGPGVYIF.

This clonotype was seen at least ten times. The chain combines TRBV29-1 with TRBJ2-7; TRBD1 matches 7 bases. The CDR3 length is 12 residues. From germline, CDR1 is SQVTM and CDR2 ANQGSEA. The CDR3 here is CSGTDRAYEQYF. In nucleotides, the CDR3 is TGCAGTGGGACAGACAGGGCCTACGAGCAGTACTTC.

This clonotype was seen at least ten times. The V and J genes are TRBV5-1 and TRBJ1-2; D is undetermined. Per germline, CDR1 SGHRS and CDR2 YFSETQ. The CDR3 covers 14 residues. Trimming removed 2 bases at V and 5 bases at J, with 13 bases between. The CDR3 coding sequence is TGCGCCAGCAGCTTACAAGGCATGGAGTATGGCTACACCTTC. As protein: CASSLQGMEYGYTF.

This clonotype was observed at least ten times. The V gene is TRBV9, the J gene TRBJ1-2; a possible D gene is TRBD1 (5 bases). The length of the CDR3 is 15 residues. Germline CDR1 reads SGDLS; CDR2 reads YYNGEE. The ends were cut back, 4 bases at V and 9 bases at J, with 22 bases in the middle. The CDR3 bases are TGTGCCAGCAGCTCACCCGGGACGGGCGTCTGGAGCTACACCTTC. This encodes CASSSPGTGVWSYTF.

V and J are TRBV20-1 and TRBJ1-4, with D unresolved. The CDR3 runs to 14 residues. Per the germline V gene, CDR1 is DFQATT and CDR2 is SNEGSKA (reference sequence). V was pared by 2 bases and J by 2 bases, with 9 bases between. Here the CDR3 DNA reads TGCAGTGCTAGATTTCTCGGGACTAATGAAAAACTGTTTTTT. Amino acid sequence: CSARFLGTNEKLFF.

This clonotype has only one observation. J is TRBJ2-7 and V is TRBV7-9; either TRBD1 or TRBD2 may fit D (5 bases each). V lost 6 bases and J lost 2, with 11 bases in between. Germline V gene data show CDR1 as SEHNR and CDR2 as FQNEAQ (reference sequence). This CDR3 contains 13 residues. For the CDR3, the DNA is TGTGCCAGCAGTCAGAGGGGAACCTACGAGCAGTACTTC. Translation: CASSQRGTYEQYF.

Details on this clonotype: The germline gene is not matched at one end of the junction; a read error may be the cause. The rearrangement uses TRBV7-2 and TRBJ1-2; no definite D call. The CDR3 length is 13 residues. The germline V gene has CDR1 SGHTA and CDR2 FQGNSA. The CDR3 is CASSLESSYGCTF. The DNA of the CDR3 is TGTGCCAGCAGCTTAGAAAGCAGCTATGGCTGCACCTTC.